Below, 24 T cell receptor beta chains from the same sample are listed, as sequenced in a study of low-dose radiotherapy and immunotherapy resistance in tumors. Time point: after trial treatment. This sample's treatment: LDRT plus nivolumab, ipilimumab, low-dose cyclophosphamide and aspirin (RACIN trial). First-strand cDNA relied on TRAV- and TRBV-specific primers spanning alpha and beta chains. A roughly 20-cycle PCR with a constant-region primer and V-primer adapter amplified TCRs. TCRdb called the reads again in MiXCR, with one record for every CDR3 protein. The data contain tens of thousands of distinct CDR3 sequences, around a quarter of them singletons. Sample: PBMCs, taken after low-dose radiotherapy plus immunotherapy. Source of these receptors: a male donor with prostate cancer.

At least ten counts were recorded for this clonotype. The CDR3 sequence is CASSPTAGAFRDEQYF. As DNA, the CDR3 is TGCGCCAGCAGCCCCACAGCGGGAGCATTCCGGGACGAGCAGTACTTC. This rearrangement joins TRBV5-1 to TRBJ2-7; 8 nucleotides agree with TRBD2. The CDR3 length is 16 residues. Germline values: CDR1 SGHRS, CDR2 YFSETQ. Trimming took 4 bases from V and 5 from J; bases not matched to a gene: 14.

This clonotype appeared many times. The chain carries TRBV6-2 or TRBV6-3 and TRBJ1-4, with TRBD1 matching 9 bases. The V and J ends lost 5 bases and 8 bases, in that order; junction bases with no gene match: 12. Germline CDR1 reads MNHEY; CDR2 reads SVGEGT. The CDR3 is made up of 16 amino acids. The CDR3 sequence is CASSDWDRVPGEKLFF. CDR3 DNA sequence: TGTGCCAGCAGTGACTGGGACAGGGTTCCTGGGGAAAAACTGTTTTTT.

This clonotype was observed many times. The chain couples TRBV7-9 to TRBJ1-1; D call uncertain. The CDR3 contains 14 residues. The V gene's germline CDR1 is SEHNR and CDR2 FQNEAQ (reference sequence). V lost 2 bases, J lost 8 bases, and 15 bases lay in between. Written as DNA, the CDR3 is TGTGCCAGCAGCTTACCACTGATCACCGGGGAAGCTTTCTTT. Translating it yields CASSLPLITGEAFF.

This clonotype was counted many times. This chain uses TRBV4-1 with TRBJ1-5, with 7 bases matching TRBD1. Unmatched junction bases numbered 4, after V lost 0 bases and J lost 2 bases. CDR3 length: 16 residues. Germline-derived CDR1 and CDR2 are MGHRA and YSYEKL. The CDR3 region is CASSQDGQARNQPQHF. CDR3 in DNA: TGCGCCAGCAGCCAAGATGGACAGGCACGCAATCAGCCCCAGCATTTT.

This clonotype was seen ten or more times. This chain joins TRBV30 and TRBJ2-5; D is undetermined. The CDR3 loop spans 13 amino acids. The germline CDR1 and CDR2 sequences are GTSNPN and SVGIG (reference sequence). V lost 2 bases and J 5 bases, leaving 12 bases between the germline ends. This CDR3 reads CAWSWWVGETQYF. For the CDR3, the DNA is TGTGCCTGGAGTTGGTGGGTTGGGGAGACCCAGTACTTC.

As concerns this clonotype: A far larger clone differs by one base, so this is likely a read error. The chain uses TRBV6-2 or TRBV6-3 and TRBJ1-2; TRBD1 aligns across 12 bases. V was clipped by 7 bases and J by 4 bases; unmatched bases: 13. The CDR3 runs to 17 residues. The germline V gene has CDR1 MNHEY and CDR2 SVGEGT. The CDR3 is CASIRQGTGGAGYGYTF. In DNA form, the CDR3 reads TGTGCCAGCATCCGCCAAGGGACAGGGGGCGCAGGCTATGGCTACACCTTC.

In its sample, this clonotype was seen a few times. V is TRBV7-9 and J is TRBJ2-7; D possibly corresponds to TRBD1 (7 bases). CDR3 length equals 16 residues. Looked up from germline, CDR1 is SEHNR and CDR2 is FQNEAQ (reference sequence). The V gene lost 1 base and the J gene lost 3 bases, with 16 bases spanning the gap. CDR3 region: CASSLGPGGTLYEQYF. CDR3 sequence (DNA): TGTGCCAGCAGCTTAGGCCCAGGGGGGACGCTCTACGAGCAGTACTTC.

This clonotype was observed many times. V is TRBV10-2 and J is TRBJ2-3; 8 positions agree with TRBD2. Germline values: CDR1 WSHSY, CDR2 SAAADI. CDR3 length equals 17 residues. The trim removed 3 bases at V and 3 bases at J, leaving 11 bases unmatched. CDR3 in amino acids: CASSEVLAGRGTDTQYF. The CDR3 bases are TGCGCCAGCAGTGAAGTTTTAGCGGGGAGAGGGACAGATACGCAGTATTTT.

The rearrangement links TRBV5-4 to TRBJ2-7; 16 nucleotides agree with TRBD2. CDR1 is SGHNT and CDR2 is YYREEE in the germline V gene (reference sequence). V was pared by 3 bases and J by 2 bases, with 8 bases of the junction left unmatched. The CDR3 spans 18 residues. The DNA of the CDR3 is TGTGCCAGCAGCTACCGGGGACTAGCGGGGGGGCAGACCTACGAGCAGTACTTC. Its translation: CASSYRGLAGGQTYEQYF.

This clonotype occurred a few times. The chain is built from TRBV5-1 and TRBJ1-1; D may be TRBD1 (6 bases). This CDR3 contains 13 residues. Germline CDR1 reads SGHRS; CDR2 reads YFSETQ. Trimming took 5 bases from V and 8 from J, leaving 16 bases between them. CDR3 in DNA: TGCGCCAGCAGTTACCGAGGGGGGGGCGAAGCTTTCTTT. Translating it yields CASSYRGGGEAFF.

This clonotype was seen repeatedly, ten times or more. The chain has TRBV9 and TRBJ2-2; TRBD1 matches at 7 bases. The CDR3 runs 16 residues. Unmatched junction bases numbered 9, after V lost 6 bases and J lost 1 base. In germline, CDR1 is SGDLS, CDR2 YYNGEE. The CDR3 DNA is TGTGCCAGCACCAGAGGGGGCGCGGTGAACACCGGGGAGCTGTTTTTT. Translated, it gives CASTRGGAVNTGELFF.

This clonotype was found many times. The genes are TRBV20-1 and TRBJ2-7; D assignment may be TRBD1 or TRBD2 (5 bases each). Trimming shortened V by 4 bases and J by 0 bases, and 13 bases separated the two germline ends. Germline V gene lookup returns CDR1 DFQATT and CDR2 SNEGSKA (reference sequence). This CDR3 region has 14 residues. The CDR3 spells CSANRDPSSYEQYF. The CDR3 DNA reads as TGCAGTGCTAACCGGGACCCAAGCTCCTACGAGCAGTACTTC.

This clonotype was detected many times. CDR3 protein: CASSFEDRAHGYTF. Written as DNA, the CDR3 is TGTGCCAGCAGCTTCGAGGACAGGGCCCATGGCTACACCTTC. The rearrangement links TRBV7-9 to TRBJ1-2; TRBD1 aligns across 8 bases. The trim removed 3 bases at V and 6 bases at J, leaving 6 bases unmatched. Germline loops: CDR1 SEHNR, CDR2 FQNEAQ (reference sequence). CDR3 length: 14 amino acids.

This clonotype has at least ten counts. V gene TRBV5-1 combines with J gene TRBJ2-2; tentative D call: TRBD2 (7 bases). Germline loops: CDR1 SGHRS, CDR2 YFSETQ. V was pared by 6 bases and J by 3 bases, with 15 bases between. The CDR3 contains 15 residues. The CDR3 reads CASNVQGGDTGELFF. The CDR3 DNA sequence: TGCGCCAGCAACGTACAGGGAGGGGACACCGGGGAGCTGTTTTTT.

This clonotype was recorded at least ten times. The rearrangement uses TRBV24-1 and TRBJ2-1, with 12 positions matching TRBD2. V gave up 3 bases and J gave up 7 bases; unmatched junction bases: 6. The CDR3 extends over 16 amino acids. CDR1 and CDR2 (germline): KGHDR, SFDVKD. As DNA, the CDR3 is TGTGCCACCAGTGATACCGGGACTAGCGGGTGGAATGAGCAGTTCTTC. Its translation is CATSDTGTSGWNEQFF.

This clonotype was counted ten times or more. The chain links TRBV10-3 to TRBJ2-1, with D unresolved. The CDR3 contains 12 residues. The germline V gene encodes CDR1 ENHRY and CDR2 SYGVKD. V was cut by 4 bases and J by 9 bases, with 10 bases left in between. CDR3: CAISGDVPEQFF. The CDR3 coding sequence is TGTGCCATCAGTGGGGATGTACCTGAGCAGTTCTTC.

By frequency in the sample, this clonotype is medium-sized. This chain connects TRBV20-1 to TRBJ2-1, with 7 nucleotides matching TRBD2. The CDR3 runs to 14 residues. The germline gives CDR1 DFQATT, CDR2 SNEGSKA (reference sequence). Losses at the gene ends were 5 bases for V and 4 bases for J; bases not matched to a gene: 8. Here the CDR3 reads CSASNSGVYNEQFF. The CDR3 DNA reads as TGCAGTGCTTCTAACAGCGGGGTATACAATGAGCAGTTCTTC.

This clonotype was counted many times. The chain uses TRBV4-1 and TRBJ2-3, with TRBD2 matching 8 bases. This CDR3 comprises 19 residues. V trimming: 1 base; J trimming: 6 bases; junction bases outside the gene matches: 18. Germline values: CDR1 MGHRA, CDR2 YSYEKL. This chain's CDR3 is CASSQALAAPGNVLDTQYF. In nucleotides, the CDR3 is TGCGCCAGCAGCCAAGCACTAGCGGCCCCGGGAAATGTGCTGGATACGCAGTATTTT.

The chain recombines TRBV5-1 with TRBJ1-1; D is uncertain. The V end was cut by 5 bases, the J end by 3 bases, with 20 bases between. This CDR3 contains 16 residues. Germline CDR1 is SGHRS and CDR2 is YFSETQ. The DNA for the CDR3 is TGCGCCAGCAGACATTCCCCGGACCCTACGGACACTGAAGCTTTCTTT. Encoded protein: CASRHSPDPTDTEAFF.

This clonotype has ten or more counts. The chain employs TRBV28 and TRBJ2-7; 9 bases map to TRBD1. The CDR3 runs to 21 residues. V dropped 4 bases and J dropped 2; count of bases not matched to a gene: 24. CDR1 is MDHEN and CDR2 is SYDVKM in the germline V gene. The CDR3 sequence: CASSSPGQGILWSSGTYEQYF. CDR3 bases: TGTGCCAGCAGTTCACCGGGACAGGGAATCCTCTGGTCTAGCGGTACCTACGAGCAGTACTTC.

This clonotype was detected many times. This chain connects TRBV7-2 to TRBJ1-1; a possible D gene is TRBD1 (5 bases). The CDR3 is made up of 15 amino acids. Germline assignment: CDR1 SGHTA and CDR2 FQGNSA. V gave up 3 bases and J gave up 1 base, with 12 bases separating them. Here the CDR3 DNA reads TGTGCCAGCAGCTTTCAAGCAGACAGGAACACTGAAGCTTTCTTT. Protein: CASSFQADRNTEAFF. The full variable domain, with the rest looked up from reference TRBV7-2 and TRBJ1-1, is GAGVSQSPSNKVTEKGKDVELRCDPISGHTALYWYRQSLGQGLEFLIYFQGNSAPDKSGLPSDRFSAERTGGSVSTLTIQRTQQEDSAVYLCASSFQADRNTEAFFGQGTRLTVV.

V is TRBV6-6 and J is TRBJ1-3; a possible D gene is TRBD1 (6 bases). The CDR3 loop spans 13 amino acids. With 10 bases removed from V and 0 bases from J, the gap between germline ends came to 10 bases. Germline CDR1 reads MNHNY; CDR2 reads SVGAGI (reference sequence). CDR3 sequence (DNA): TGTGCCATCAGGGGTGGCTCTGGAAACACCATATATTTT. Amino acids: CAIRGGSGNTIYF.

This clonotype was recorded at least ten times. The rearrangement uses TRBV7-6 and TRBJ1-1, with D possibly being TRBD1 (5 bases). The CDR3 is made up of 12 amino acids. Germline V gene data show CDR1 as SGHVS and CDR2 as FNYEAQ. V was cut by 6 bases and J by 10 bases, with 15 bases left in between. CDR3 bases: TGTGCCAGCAGTCAGGAGACAGCGAGAGCTTTCTTT. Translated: CASSQETARAFF.

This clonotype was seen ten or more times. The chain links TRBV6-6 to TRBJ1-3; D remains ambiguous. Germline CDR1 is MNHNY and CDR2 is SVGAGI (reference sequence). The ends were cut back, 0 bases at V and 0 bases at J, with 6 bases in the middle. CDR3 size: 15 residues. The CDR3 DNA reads TGTGCCAGCAGTTACTCGGGCACCTCTGGAAACACCATATATTTT. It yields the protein CASSYSGTSGNTIYF.